This T cell receptor beta chain is from a study of T cell repertoires in aging, cancer and after chemotherapy. About the study: Six age groups, ranging from 30 or younger to 70 or older, included the donors. The whole study produced a dataset of around 8.4 million TCR reads.

A mixed TRB-A/B primer pool amplified rearranged TRB by multiplex touch-down PCR. Using its own MiXCR run on the multiplex PCR reads, TCRdb lists one record per CDR3 protein. The sample contains thousands of distinct CDR3 sequences, approximately 21% of which appear only once. The CDR3 spans 14 amino acids, including both terminal residues. This clonotype was seen a handful of times. Antigen unknown. The DNA is left out, because the CDR3 cannot be placed on it with certainty; the CDR3 is given as TCRdb lists it. Overall study findings and caveats: In each cancer cohort, median generation probability increased across chemotherapy, suggesting thymic output rebounded. In healthy donors, age-related TCR diversity loss mainly reflected lost richness.

The template was genomic DNA from peripheral blood, not RNA. Source material: blood. The rearrangement joins TRBV7-5 to TRBJ2-7; the listed D gene, TRBD2, was not tested against the DNA. TRBV7-5 is listed as a pseudogene. The receptor's source is a human donor with a blood cancer. CDR3 region: CISVPAACGPEQYF.